This TCR beta chain was retrieved from a study of long-term antiretroviral therapy in people with HIV. At least one PBMC sample before ART and at least two after were required. It was version v3.0 of the immunoSEQ assay that was run at survey level. Data came from immunoSEQ multiplex PCR; TCRdb stores just in-frame clones and leaves some out. The sample holds some 17,000 clones; around 84% are singletons and the top ten take approximately 13%. A remark on this clone: The antigen is unknown.

The study, taken as a whole, reports: In the period from about 2003 to 2017, blood was collected, possibly under older ART regimens. Clones showing expansion before ART dominated the repertoire at all time points. Diversity went up after ART and still fell short of transplant donor controls.

This CDR3 has 13 residues. Trimming left V 4 bases short and J 2 bases short, with 8 bases between. The germline V gene encodes CDR1 MGHRA and CDR2 YSYEKL. Sequenced material: unsorted PBMCs, taken more than 3.1 years after starting antiretroviral therapy. This receptor was identified in a woman between 40 and 55 years old with HIV. The V call is TRBV4-1, the J call TRBJ1-2; D not resolved. The CDR3: CASSLRGNYGYTF. The CDR3 coding sequence is TGCGCCAGCAGCCTAAGAGGGAACTATGGCTACACCTTC.